A selection of T cell receptor beta chains follows, all from one sample in a study of Ad26.COV2.S vaccination and SARS-CoV-2 variants. Produced via immunoSEQ multiplex PCR; TCRdb's table is partial and in-frame only. Counted here are about 400,000 clones, 89% occurring once; the ten biggest clones make up 1.9%. The sample here was peripheral blood, taken in a trial of Ad26.COV2.S vaccine versus placebo. These receptors came from a person between 18 and 65 years old who received the Ad26.COV2.S COVID-19 vaccine or a placebo. The CDR3 runs from the conserved cysteine through the conserved F or W. The order of the fields is V gene, clone size, D gene, J gene, CDR3 protein, CDR3 DNA. A D gene is named only where the DNA matches it firmly. Only part of the rows carry a size: once, few, many, or a class if the clone is expanded.

>TRBV7-9|.|.|TRBJ2-3
CASSLADTGNPSTDTQYF
TGTGCCAGCAGCTTAGCAGATACAGGGAACCCTAGCACAGATACGCAGTATTTT
>TRBV21-1|.|.|TRBJ2-1
CASSKVAEPYNEQFF
TGTGCCAGCAGCAAAGTGGCGGAGCCCTACAATGAGCAGTTCTTC
>TRBV27|.|TRBD2|TRBJ2-5
CASSPSGEETQYF
TGTGCCAGCAGTCCCAGCGGGGAAGAGACCCAGTACTTC
>TRBV25-1|.|TRBD2|TRBJ2-1
CASSGVRTSSNEQFF
TGTGCCAGCAGTGGGGTCCGGACTAGCAGTAATGAGCAGTTCTTC
>TRBV6-4|once|.|TRBJ2-2
CASTRQPNTGELFF
TGTGCCAGCACCCGACAGCCGAACACCGGGGAGCTGTTTTTT
>TRBV12-3/TRBV12-4|.|.|TRBJ1-2
CASTLQGYGYTF
TGTGCCAGCACCCTGCAGGGATATGGCTACACCTTC
>TRBV28|once|.|TRBJ1-1
CASTLNMNTEAFF
TGTGCCAGCACCTTGAACATGAACACTGAAGCTTTCTTT
>TRBV9|.|.|TRBJ2-7
CASSVTSGLAYEQYF
TGTGCCAGCAGCGTAACCAGCGGTTTGGCCTACGAGCAGTACTTC
>TRBV5-1|.|.|TRBJ2-3
CASSLDTLEDTQYF
TGCGCCAGCAGCCTTGACACTCTTGAGGATACGCAGTATTTT
>TRBV6-5|.|TRBD2|TRBJ2-7
CASSYGTSYNYEQYF
TGTGCCAGCAGTTACGGGACTAGCTACAACTACGAGCAGTACTTC
>TRBV5-1|.|TRBD1|TRBJ2-2
CASTQTGTGESGELFF
TGCGCCAGCACGCAGACCGGGACAGGGGAATCCGGGGAGCTGTTTTTT
>TRBV27|.|TRBD1|TRBJ2-1
CASSFDRGARNEQFF
TGTGCCAGCAGTTTCGACAGGGGGGCCCGCAATGAGCAGTTCTTC
>TRBV5-4|once|.|TRBJ2-3
CASSAGTATDTQYF
TGTGCCAGCAGCGCCGGGACGGCCACAGATACGCAGTATTTT
>TRBV5-1|.|.|TRBJ2-1
CASSLAYNEQFF
TGCGCCAGCAGCTTGGCCTACAATGAGCAGTTCTTC
>TRBV7-3|.|.|TRBJ2-1
CASSSRPGASLFSYNEQFF
TGTGCCAGCAGCTCACGCCCGGGGGCGAGCCTGTTTTCCTACAATGAGCAGTTCTTC
>TRBV6-2/TRBV6-3|.|.|TRBJ2-7
CASSYSVTGYEQYF
TGTGCCAGCAGTTACTCTGTCACGGGCTACGAGCAGTACTTC
>TRBV3-1/TRBV3-2|.|TRBD2|TRBJ2-3
CASSQMAAGGTDTQYF
TGTGCCAGCAGCCAAATGGCGGCGGGAGGAACAGATACGCAGTATTTT
>TRBV7-2|.|.|TRBJ2-1
CASSATGTANEQFF
TGTGCCAGCAGCGCAACAGGGACGGCCAATGAGCAGTTCTTC
>TRBV11-2|.|.|TRBJ2-2
CASSPERGTGELFF
TGTGCCAGCAGCCCCGAGAGGGGTACCGGGGAGCTGTTTTTT
>TRBV7-9|few|TRBD2|TRBJ2-1
CASRSLAGLVEQFF
TGTGCCAGCAGGTCCCTAGCGGGGCTCGTCGAGCAGTTCTTC
>TRBV10-3|.|.|TRBJ2-3
CAARSGRSTDTQYF
TGTGCCGCCCGCTCGGGGCGGAGCACAGATACGCAGTATTTT
>TRBV19|once|TRBD1|TRBJ1-5
CASSIPTGVSNQPQHF
TGTGCCAGTAGTATCCCGACAGGGGTAAGCAATCAGCCCCAGCATTTT
>TRBV5-1|.|TRBD2|TRBJ2-6
CASRPLLAAGANVLTF
TGCGCCAGCAGACCTTTGCTAGCGGCCGGGGCCAACGTCCTGACTTTC
>TRBV19|few|.|TRBJ2-2
CAARTDSNTGELFF
TGTGCCGCAAGGACGGACTCGAACACCGGGGAGCTGTTTTTT
>TRBV6-5|.|.|TRBJ1-2
CASNAQGNYGYTF
TGTGCCAGCAACGCGCAGGGGAACTATGGCTACACCTTC
>TRBV5-1|.|TRBD1|TRBJ1-6
CASSPLGIDRGNTPLHF
TGCGCCAGCAGCCCTCTAGGGATCGACAGGGGTAACACACCCCTCCACTTT
>TRBV30|.|.|TRBJ2-7
CAWKTHIYEQYF
TGTGCCTGGAAGACACATATCTACGAGCAGTACTTC
>TRBV5-1|.|.|TRBJ2-7
CASSLEGVSYEQYF
TGCGCCAGCAGCTTGGAAGGGGTCTCCTACGAGCAGTACTTC
>TRBV11-2|few|.|TRBJ2-7
CASSSLQGTSEQYF
TGTGCCAGCAGCTCCCTGCAGGGTACGAGTGAGCAGTACTTC
>TRBV12-3/TRBV12-4|.|.|TRBJ2-7
CASRGDSYEQYF
TGTGCCAGCAGGGGCGACTCCTACGAGCAGTACTTC
>TRBV7-2|.|.|TRBJ1-2
CASSQQVGYGYTF
TGTGCCAGCAGCCAACAGGTGGGCTATGGCTACACCTTC
>TRBV18|.|TRBD1|TRBJ1-2
CASSPDRRYGYTF
TGTGCCAGCTCACCGGACAGGCGCTATGGCTACACCTTC
>TRBV30|.|.|TRBJ1-2
CAWSPPGGDYGYTF
TGTGCCTGGAGCCCTCCCGGGGGGGACTATGGCTACACCTTC
>TRBV5-8|.|.|TRBJ1-5
CASSFRQPSQPQHF
TGTGCCAGCAGCTTTCGACAGCCTTCTCAGCCCCAGCATTTT
>TRBV6-5|once|TRBD1|TRBJ1-1
CASSYGTDTEAFF
TGTGCCAGCAGTTACGGGACAGACACTGAAGCTTTCTTT
>TRBV3-1/TRBV3-2|.|TRBD1|TRBJ1-2
CASSHRGLDYGYTF
TGTGCCAGCAGCCATAGGGGGCTGGACTATGGCTACACCTTC
>TRBV5-1|.|.|TRBJ1-1
CASSWRGRNTEAFF
TGCGCCAGCAGCTGGAGGGGACGGAACACTGAAGCTTTCTTT
>TRBV3-1/TRBV3-2|.|TRBD1|TRBJ1-2
CASTGGAGYTF
TGTGCCAGTACAGGGGGCGCGGGCTACACCTTC
>TRBV6-4|.|.|TRBJ2-4
CGSGLAKNIQYF
TGTGGCTCGGGCTTAGCCAAAAACATTCAGTACTTC
>TRBV6-6|.|.|TRBJ1-1
CASSYPNKGTEAFF
TGTGCCAGCAGTTACCCCAACAAGGGTACTGAAGCTTTCTTT
>TRBV30|.|.|TRBJ2-5
CAWSVLGETQYF
TGTGCCTGGAGTGTACTTGGGGAGACCCAGTACTTC
>TRBV28|few|TRBD1|TRBJ1-1
CASRWTGQMNTEAFF
TGTGCCAGCAGATGGACAGGGCAAATGAACACTGAAGCTTTCTTT
>TRBV11-3|.|.|TRBJ1-1
CASSLGRGNTEAFF
TGTGCCAGCAGCCTAGGCAGGGGGAACACTGAAGCTTTCTTT
>TRBV20-1|.|.|TRBJ2-3
CSAIIPDTQYF
TGCAGTGCTATTATTCCAGATACGCAGTATTTT
>TRBV15|once|TRBD1|TRBJ2-7
CATSRGGQGFSYEQYF
TGTGCCACCAGCAGAGGTGGACAGGGGTTCTCCTACGAGCAGTACTTC
>TRBV4-1|.|TRBD1|TRBJ2-2
CASSQEGTGATGELFF
TGCGCCAGCAGCCAAGAGGGGACAGGGGCTACCGGGGAGCTGTTTTTT
>TRBV5-8|.|.|TRBJ2-5
CASSLVQGQETQYF
TGTGCCAGCAGCTTGGTCCAGGGCCAAGAGACCCAGTACTTC
>TRBV5-4|.|.|TRBJ2-2
CASSLGLENGELFF
TGTGCCAGCAGCTTGGGACTAGAGAACGGGGAGCTGTTTTTT
>TRBV5-4|.|TRBD2|TRBJ2-7
CASSGGWGSGSHPPYEQYF
TGTGCCAGCAGCGGGGGGTGGGGTAGCGGGAGCCATCCACCCTACGAGCAGTACTTC
>TRBV6-6|.|.|TRBJ1-3
CASSYSKSGTGNTIYF
TGTGCCAGCAGTTACTCGAAATCGGGGACTGGAAACACCATATATTTT
>TRBV7-3|.|.|TRBJ2-1
CASSLEDSPGNEQFF
TGTGCCAGCAGTCTAGAGGACAGCCCAGGGAATGAGCAGTTCTTC
>TRBV3-1/TRBV3-2|.|TRBD2|TRBJ2-1
CASSPFRSSGSGEQFF
TGTGCCAGCAGCCCCTTCAGGTCTAGCGGGAGTGGTGAGCAGTTCTTC
>TRBV2|.|.|TRBJ1-5
CASSDGWAGKPQHF
TGTGCCAGCAGTGATGGTTGGGCGGGAAAGCCCCAGCATTTT